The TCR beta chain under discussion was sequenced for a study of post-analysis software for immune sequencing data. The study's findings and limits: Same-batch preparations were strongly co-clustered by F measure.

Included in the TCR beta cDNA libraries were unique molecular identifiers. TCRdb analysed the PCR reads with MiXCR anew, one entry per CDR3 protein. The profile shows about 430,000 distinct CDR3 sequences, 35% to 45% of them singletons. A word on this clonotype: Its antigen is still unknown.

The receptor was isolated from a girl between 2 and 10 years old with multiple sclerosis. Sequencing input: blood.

In nucleotides, the CDR3 is TGTGCCACCAGTGATTCTTGGACTAGCGGGTTCTACAATGAGCAGTTCTTC. This encodes CATSDSWTSGFYNEQFF. This chain connects TRBV24-1 to TRBJ2-1, with 11 bases lining up with TRBD2. The length of the CDR3 is 17 residues. V gave up 2 bases and J gave up 3 bases; unmatched junction bases: 5. CDR1 and CDR2 (germline): KGHDR, SFDVKD.